The present T cell receptor (beta chain) was sequenced within a study of T cells in Graves' hyperthyroidism and ophthalmopathy. Study-wide results and limits: For ophthalmopathy, model prediction preceded onset by a median 6.5 months.

This clonotype appeared a few times. The antigen is unknown. V lost 4 bases, J lost 7 bases, and 12 bases stayed unmatched. Germline V CDR1 and CDR2: SGHRS, YFSETQ. This CDR3 has 17 residues. Used for diagnoses were clinical symptoms, serum thyroxine and TRAb, thyroid ultrasound and orbital computed tomography. Ahead of any ophthalmopathy symptoms, the blood sample was obtained at the first diagnosis of hyperthyroidism. Each 10 ml fresh peripheral blood draw supplied the PBMCs. RNA transcripts yielded amplified TCR beta CDR3 regions. In the first-round RT-PCR of the TCR CDR3, the HTBI primer set was used. TCRdb used MiXCR to reprocess the multiplex PCR reads, holding one entry per CDR3 protein. The repertoire includes 300,000 to 450,000 distinct CDR3 sequences, about 13% of them detected once, and less than 25% sits in the top ten.

The TCR was taken from a man under 40 with Graves' hyperthyroidism that later progressed to Graves' ophthalmopathy. Sample: blood. J is TRBJ2-1 and V is TRBV5-1; 12 bases map to TRBD1. The CDR3 spells CASSVNPGTGGVNEQFF. CDR3 nucleotide sequence: TGCGCCAGCAGCGTAAATCCCGGGACAGGGGGCGTTAATGAGCAGTTCTTC.